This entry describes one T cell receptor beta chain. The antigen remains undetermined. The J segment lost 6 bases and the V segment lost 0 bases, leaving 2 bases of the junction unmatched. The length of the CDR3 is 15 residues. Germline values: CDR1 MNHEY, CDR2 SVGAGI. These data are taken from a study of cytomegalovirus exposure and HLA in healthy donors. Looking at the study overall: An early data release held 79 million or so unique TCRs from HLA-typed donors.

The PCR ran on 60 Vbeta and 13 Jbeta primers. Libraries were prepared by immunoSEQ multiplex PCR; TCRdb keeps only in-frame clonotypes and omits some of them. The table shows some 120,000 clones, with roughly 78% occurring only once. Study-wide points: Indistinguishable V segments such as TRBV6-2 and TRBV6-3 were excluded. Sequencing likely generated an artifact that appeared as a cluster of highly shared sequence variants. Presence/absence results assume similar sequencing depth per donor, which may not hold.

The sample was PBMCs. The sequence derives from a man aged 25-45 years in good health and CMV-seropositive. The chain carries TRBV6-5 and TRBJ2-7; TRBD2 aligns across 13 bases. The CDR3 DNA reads TGTGCCAGCAGTTACTCGACTAGCGGGAGGACCGAGCAGTACTTC. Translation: CASSYSTSGRTEQYF.